This is a list of T cell receptor beta chains from one sample in a study of human T cells and chemical hapten exposure. TCRdb ran MiXCR on the RACE reads and lists one entry per CDR3 protein. The sample has 180,000 or so distinct CDR3 sequences; more than 20% are singletons. The sample here was whole blood, taken in connection with sensitization to the hapten diphenylcyclopropenone (DPC). These receptors all come from a woman between 45 and 65 years old with alopecia areata. Some clones in this sample may be carry-over from other donors' samples. Each CDR3 is given with its conserved first and last residue. Fields, in order: J gene, clone size, V gene, CDR3 protein. Not all rows give a size; the values are once, few, many and, for expanded clones, a class.

j_gene: TRBJ2-1
abundance: few
v_gene: TRBV11-2
CDR3aa: CASSLVRGYNEQFF

j_gene: TRBJ2-3
abundance: NA
v_gene: TRBV15
CDR3aa: CATTVGSTDTQYF

j_gene: TRBJ1-1
abundance: few
v_gene: TRBV5-6
CDR3aa: CASSLSAIGEAFF

j_gene: TRBJ2-7
abundance: few
v_gene: TRBV5-5
CDR3aa: CASSFRVSYEQYF

j_gene: TRBJ2-1
abundance: few
v_gene: TRBV5-1
CDR3aa: CASSLDTLYNEQFF

j_gene: TRBJ1-6
abundance: few
v_gene: TRBV10-3
CDR3aa: CASVDRGNSPLHF

j_gene: TRBJ2-4
abundance: few
v_gene: TRBV20-1
CDR3aa: CSAYRDLAKNIQYF

j_gene: TRBJ2-1
abundance: NA
v_gene: TRBV20-1
CDR3aa: CSAPDPSNEQFF

j_gene: TRBJ2-3
abundance: NA
v_gene: TRBV20-1
CDR3aa: CSASDGYTDTQYF

j_gene: TRBJ2-3
abundance: NA
v_gene: TRBV7-8
CDR3aa: CASSLLSIGGRGTDTQYF

j_gene: TRBJ1-6
abundance: NA
v_gene: TRBV9
CDR3aa: CASSVDNSPLHF

j_gene: TRBJ1-6
abundance: NA
v_gene: TRBV7-9
CDR3aa: CAGSPTPGQGAPHNSPLHF

j_gene: TRBJ2-3
abundance: NA
v_gene: TRBV29-1
CDR3aa: CSVGGTVTDTQYF

j_gene: TRBJ2-5
abundance: few
v_gene: TRBV3-1
CDR3aa: CASSHLGLARETQYF

j_gene: TRBJ2-2
abundance: few
v_gene: TRBV21-1
CDR3aa: CASSKKGLDPYTGELFF

j_gene: TRBJ2-1
abundance: NA
v_gene: TRBV5-1
CDR3aa: CASSPGLADKEQFF

j_gene: TRBJ2-3
abundance: NA
v_gene: TRBV2
CDR3aa: CASSALRVGGTDTQYF

j_gene: TRBJ2-1
abundance: NA
v_gene: TRBV10-3
CDR3aa: CAINPGERGEQFF

j_gene: TRBJ2-3
abundance: NA
v_gene: TRBV2
CDR3aa: CASSSWTGGRADTQYF

j_gene: TRBJ2-7
abundance: NA
v_gene: TRBV5-1
CDR3aa: CASSSGLAGADEQYF

j_gene: TRBJ2-2
abundance: few
v_gene: TRBV29-1
CDR3aa: CSVAGRLNTGELFF

j_gene: TRBJ2-5
abundance: NA
v_gene: TRBV6-1
CDR3aa: CASSETTGQGSETQYF

j_gene: TRBJ2-6
abundance: NA
v_gene: TRBV3-1
CDR3aa: CASSQTSTVSGANVLTF

j_gene: TRBJ2-2
abundance: NA
v_gene: TRBV5-1
CDR3aa: CASSLWGGEGPNTGELFF

j_gene: TRBJ2-3
abundance: NA
v_gene: TRBV7-2
CDR3aa: CASSFPRLAVFADTQYF

j_gene: TRBJ1-4
abundance: NA
v_gene: TRBV11-1
CDR3aa: CASTTTPGPNEKLFF

j_gene: TRBJ1-1
abundance: few
v_gene: TRBV6-5
CDR3aa: CASSLDGGVDTEAFF

j_gene: TRBJ2-5
abundance: NA
v_gene: TRBV3-1
CDR3aa: CASSLNSPGGRETQYF

j_gene: TRBJ2-2
abundance: NA
v_gene: TRBV5-5
CDR3aa: CASSLRQGASTGELFF

j_gene: TRBJ2-1
abundance: NA
v_gene: TRBV11-3
CDR3aa: CASSQDRGPDNEQFF

j_gene: TRBJ2-7
abundance: many
v_gene: TRBV29-1
CDR3aa: CSVKIQGFHEQYF

j_gene: TRBJ1-4
abundance: NA
v_gene: TRBV12-3/TRBV12-4
CDR3aa: CASRDSSEEKLFF

j_gene: TRBJ1-6
abundance: NA
v_gene: TRBV7-9
CDR3aa: CASSSPNWGSPLHF

j_gene: TRBJ2-7
abundance: few
v_gene: TRBV20-1
CDR3aa: CSAWFVNEQYF

j_gene: TRBJ2-1
abundance: few
v_gene: TRBV29-1
CDR3aa: CSALGLAGGRNEQFF

j_gene: TRBJ1-5
abundance: NA
v_gene: TRBV20-1
CDR3aa: CSAKRSSTGVNQPQHF

j_gene: TRBJ2-1
abundance: few
v_gene: TRBV3-1
CDR3aa: CASSHSGTNYNEQFF

j_gene: TRBJ2-1
abundance: few
v_gene: TRBV20-1
CDR3aa: CSARHSTGANEQFF

j_gene: TRBJ2-1
abundance: NA
v_gene: TRBV6-6
CDR3aa: CASSPTGEEQFF

j_gene: TRBJ1-2
abundance: NA
v_gene: TRBV6-5
CDR3aa: CASSPNGGEGYTF

j_gene: TRBJ1-5
abundance: NA
v_gene: TRBV19
CDR3aa: CASSLGPPPLNQPQHF

j_gene: TRBJ2-1
abundance: NA
v_gene: TRBV7-9
CDR3aa: CASTLESSYNEQFF

j_gene: TRBJ1-5
abundance: NA
v_gene: TRBV10-3
CDR3aa: CAISESGQKNQPQHF

j_gene: TRBJ2-1
abundance: few
v_gene: TRBV7-2
CDR3aa: CASSLGAGEANEQFF

j_gene: TRBJ2-4
abundance: NA
v_gene: TRBV7-8
CDR3aa: CASSLTSGRAKNIQYF

j_gene: TRBJ2-1
abundance: few
v_gene: TRBV6-5
CDR3aa: CASSAPSGPTYNEQFF

j_gene: TRBJ2-1
abundance: NA
v_gene: TRBV5-1
CDR3aa: CASSEGGIEQFF

j_gene: TRBJ2-7
abundance: NA
v_gene: TRBV6-2/TRBV6-3
CDR3aa: CASSYTPYEQYF

j_gene: TRBJ2-2
abundance: NA
v_gene: TRBV4-2
CDR3aa: CASSQGSRFTGELFF

j_gene: TRBJ2-7
abundance: NA
v_gene: TRBV7-2
CDR3aa: CASGEPSSYEQYF